The 30 T cell receptor beta chains listed next were all sequenced from one sample in a study of shared clonotypes between healthy human individuals. The data were produced by immunoSEQ multiplex PCR, yet TCRdb's version contains in-frame clones alone and is incomplete. This table has some 2,000,000 clones, about 95% appearing once. CD45RO-negative cells were positively selected for CCR7, leaving out terminally differentiated effector memory CD45RA+ cells. The sample consisted of naive CD8+ T cells sorted from blood. The receptors shown here come from a man aged 18-30 years in good health.

This clone was observed once. This chain connects TRBV27 to TRBJ2-7; 10 bases match TRBD2. Looked up from germline, CDR1 is MNHEY and CDR2 is SMNVEV (reference sequence). Trimming cost V 5 bases and J 7 bases; bases outside gene matches: 8. The CDR3 is 14 residues long. The CDR3 loop reads CASSPVAGGGEQYF. CDR3 DNA: TGTGCCAGCAGTCCGGTAGCGGGGGGCGGAGAGCAGTACTTC.

The genes are TRBV6-6 and TRBJ2-2, with 9 bases identical to TRBD1. Per germline, CDR1 MNHNY and CDR2 SVGAGI (reference sequence). This CDR3 region has 15 residues. V dropped 4 bases and J dropped 3; count of bases not matched to a gene: 3. CDR3 residues: CASSWTGADTGELFF. DNA for the CDR3: TGTGCCAGCAGTTGGACAGGGGCCGACACCGGGGAGCTGTTTTTT.

The CDR3 coding sequence is TGTGCCAGCAGTTCCATCGGGACGCTTCAAGAGCAGTACTTC. It translates to CASSSIGTLQEQYF. The V gene is TRBV27, the J gene TRBJ2-7; D may match TRBD1 or TRBD2 (5 bases each). The CDR3 contains 14 residues. V lost 4 bases and J lost 7, with 17 bases in between. The germline V gene encodes CDR1 MNHEY and CDR2 SMNVEV (reference sequence).

A few counts support this clone. The chain has TRBV16 and TRBJ1-5; TRBD1 is a possible D gene (6 bases). In germline, CDR1 is KGHSY, CDR2 FQNENV. CDR3 length equals 15 residues. V lost 4 bases, J lost 0 bases, and 10 bases lay in between. The CDR3 sequence is CASSPGANSNQPQHF. In nucleotides, the CDR3 is TGTGCCAGCAGCCCGGGGGCAAATAGCAATCAGCCCCAGCATTTT.

The chain links TRBV27 to TRBJ1-1; D is undetermined. V was cut by 5 bases and J by 3 bases, with 22 bases left in between. The germline CDR1 and CDR2 sequences are MNHEY and SMNVEV (reference sequence). This CDR3 contains 17 residues. In nucleotides, the CDR3 is TGTGCCAGCAGTCCCCATGCCCCCGATGCGGAGGACACTGAAGCTTTCTTT. It yields the protein CASSPHAPDAEDTEAFF.

To note about this clone: Other DNA sequences in this specimen translate into the identical CDR3. V is TRBV6-1 and J is TRBJ1-5, with D maybe TRBD1 (6 bases). The CDR3 extends over 14 amino acids. Trimming pared 1 base from V and 7 bases from J, leaving 11 bases between. Germline V gives CDR1 MNHNS, CDR2 SASEGT. CDR3 in amino acids: CASSEGGGSQPQHF. The CDR3 DNA sequence: TGTGCCAGCAGTGAAGGAGGGGGTTCACAGCCCCAGCATTTT.

Worth noting for this clone: The same CDR3 also results from other DNA sequences found in this sample. The chain recombines TRBV7-9 with TRBJ2-1, with D perhaps TRBD1 or TRBD2 (5 bases each). The CDR3 has 12 amino acids. Germline values: CDR1 SEHNR, CDR2 FQNEAQ (reference sequence). The germline V and J ends were trimmed by 0 bases and 9 bases, with 6 bases remaining between them. The DNA of the CDR3 is TGTGCCAGCAGCTTAGCGGGGGTTGAGCAGTTCTTC. It specifies CASSLAGVEQFF.

This rearrangement joins TRBV7-9 to TRBJ1-1, with TRBD1 identical over 7 bases. CDR3 length equals 13 residues. Germline assignment: CDR1 SEHNR and CDR2 FQNEAQ (reference sequence). The trim removed 4 bases at V and 4 bases at J, leaving 3 bases unmatched. The CDR3 region is CASSWPGGTEAFF. The CDR3 nucleotides are TGTGCCAGCAGCTGGCCAGGGGGCACTGAAGCTTTCTTT.

The chain is built from TRBV5-4 and TRBJ2-7, with D tentatively TRBD2 (6 bases). The CDR3 consists of 14 residues. The germline V gene encodes CDR1 SGHNT and CDR2 YYREEE (reference sequence). Trimming left V 0 bases short and J 4 bases short, with 11 bases between. CDR3 sequence reads: CASSLAGEAYEQYF. The CDR3 DNA follows: TGTGCCAGCAGCTTGGCGGGAGAGGCGTACGAGCAGTACTTC.

To note about this clone: This same CDR3 is encoded by further DNA sequences in the sample. The chain couples TRBV19 to TRBJ1-2; D is perhaps TRBD1 (6 bases). From germline, CDR1 is LNHDA and CDR2 SQIVND (reference sequence). CDR3 length: 14 amino acids. Trimming stripped 1 base from V and 3 bases from J, with 9 bases between. In nucleotides, the CDR3 is TGTGCCAGTAGTATAGGGGCAGGGGACTATGGCTACACCTTC. Translating it yields CASSIGAGDYGYTF.

The chain is built from TRBV7-9 and TRBJ2-1; 9 bases match TRBD1. In germline, CDR1 is SEHNR, CDR2 FQNEAQ (reference sequence). V dropped 6 bases and J dropped 8; count of bases not matched to a gene: 14. This CDR3 region has 16 residues. The CDR3 region has the DNA TGTGCCAGCAGAACTGCCTCCGGGACAGGGCACCATGAGCAGTTCTTC. Its translation is CASRTASGTGHHEQFF.

This sequence joins TRBV5-1 and TRBJ2-7; possibly TRBD1 or TRBD2 for D (6 bases each). Looked up from germline, CDR1 is SGHRS and CDR2 is YFSETQ. With 1 base removed from V and 0 bases from J, the gap between germline ends came to 11 bases. The CDR3 totals 15 residues. CDR3 amino acids: CASSLNGGYSYEQYF. The CDR3 DNA sequence: TGCGCCAGCAGCTTGAACGGGGGCTACTCCTACGAGCAGTACTTC. The variable domain in full, with the rest retrieved from reference TRBV5-1 and TRBJ2-7, is KAGVTQTPRYLIKTRGQQVTLSCSPISGHRSVSWYQQTPGQGLQFLFEYFSETQRNKGNFPGRFSGRQFSNSRSEMNVSTLELGDSALYLCASSLNGGYSYEQYFGPGTRLTVT.

V is TRBV11-2 and J is TRBJ2-5; no definite D call. Germline CDR1 reads SGHAT; CDR2 reads FQNNGV. The CDR3 consists of 12 residues. The germline V and J ends were trimmed by 1 base and 3 bases, with 3 bases remaining between them. CDR3 nucleotides: TGTGCCAGCAGCTTAGTAAAAGAGACCCAGTACTTC. Translation: CASSLVKETQYF.

This clone appeared a single time. Other DNA sequences in the sample encode the same CDR3. The chain recombines TRBV29-1 with TRBJ2-7, with 11 bases identical to TRBD2. This CDR3 comprises 14 residues. From germline, CDR1 is SQVTM and CDR2 ANQGSEA. The V gene end was trimmed by 1 base and the J gene end by 1 base; junction bases not matched to a gene: 0. The DNA for the CDR3 is TGCAGCGTTGAAGGACTAGCGGGATCCTACGAGCAGTACTTC. Translated: CSVEGLAGSYEQYF.

The chain recombines TRBV5-4 with TRBJ2-5; possible D gene TRBD2, 5 bases. V shed 0 bases and J shed 5 bases, with 20 bases lying between them. Germline lookup yields CDR1 SGHNT and CDR2 YYREEE (reference sequence). The CDR3 has 17 amino acids. The CDR3 sequence: CASSLDSRTWGEETQYF. In nucleotides, the CDR3 is TGTGCCAGCAGCTTGGATAGCAGGACCTGGGGAGAGGAGACCCAGTACTTC. The whole variable domain, filled in from reference TRBV5-4 and TRBJ2-5, reads ETGVTQSPTHLIKTRGQQVTLRCSSQSGHNTVSWYQQALGQGPQFIFQYYREEENGRGNFPPRFSGLQFPNYSSELNVNALELDDSALYLCASSLDSRTWGEETQYFGPGTRLLVL.

The chain links TRBV21-1 to TRBJ2-1. TRBV21-1 is assigned pseudogene status. The CDR3 sequence is 13 residues long. The CDR3 DNA reads as TGTGCCAGCAGCAAATGCCCCTACAATGAGCAGTTCTTC. Its translation: CASSKCPYNEQFF.

To note about this clone: Other DNA sequences of this sample code for an identical CDR3. The chain couples TRBV5-4 to TRBJ2-5; D call uncertain. The CDR3 consists of 14 residues. Germline lookup yields CDR1 SGHNT and CDR2 YYREEE (reference sequence). V lost 1 base, J lost 1 base, and 8 bases lay in between. CDR3 region: CASSLTGLQETQYF. The CDR3 bases are TGTGCCAGCAGCTTGACGGGCCTCCAAGAGACCCAGTACTTC.

The chain links TRBV7-9 to TRBJ1-1, with D possibly being TRBD1 (5 bases). Germline V gene data show CDR1 as SEHNR and CDR2 as FQNEAQ (reference sequence). The CDR3 sequence is 16 residues long. V lost 3 bases to trimming and J lost 3 bases, with 17 bases between them. CDR3 sequence: CASSFFGGGADTEAFF. In DNA form, the CDR3 reads TGTGCCAGCAGCTTTTTTGGGGGAGGGGCAGACACTGAAGCTTTCTTT. Full variable domain (rest looked up from reference TRBV7-9 and TRBJ1-1): DTGVSQNPRHKITKRGQNVTFRCDPISEHNRLYWYRQTLGQGPEFLTYFQNEAQLEKSRLLSDRFSAERPKGSFSTLEIQRTEQGDSAMYLCASSFFGGGADTEAFFGQGTRLTVV.

This chain's CDR3 is CASSLVKGQAGELFF. DNA of the CDR3: TGTGCCAGCAGCTTAGTTAAAGGACAGGCCGGGGAGCTGTTTTTT. The chain uses TRBV7-9 and TRBJ2-2; 7 bases align to TRBD1. This CDR3 spans 15 amino acids. Trimming removed 1 base from V and 6 bases from J; junction bases left unmatched: 5. Germline V lookup: CDR1 SEHNR, CDR2 FQNEAQ (reference sequence).

The V call is TRBV9, the J call TRBJ2-1; 14 bases match TRBD2. V lost 2 bases to trimming and J lost 8 bases; unmatched junction nucleotides: 6. The germline gives CDR1 SGDLS, CDR2 YYNGEE. The CDR3 consists of 16 residues. The CDR3 loop is CASSVEGTSGSYEQFF. CDR3 nucleotides: TGTGCCAGCAGCGTCGAAGGGACTAGCGGGAGCTATGAGCAGTTCTTC.

The chain employs TRBV5-5 and TRBJ2-6; weak D call: TRBD1 (6 bases). Germline V gives CDR1 SGHKS, CDR2 YYEKEE (reference sequence). V lost 4 bases to trimming and J lost 0 bases, with 14 bases between them. The CDR3 has 17 amino acids. CDR3 nucleotide sequence: TGTGCCAGCAGCCTCGCAGGGGTGCTCTCTGGGGCCAACGTCCTGACTTTC. Translation: CASSLAGVLSGANVLTF.

The V call is TRBV27, the J call TRBJ2-7, with 9 bases fitting TRBD1. Germline CDR1 reads MNHEY; CDR2 reads SMNVEV (reference sequence). CDR3 length equals 15 residues. With 5 bases clipped from V and 4 bases from J, the junction kept 9 bases outside the gene matches. This CDR3 is CASSVGTGSRYEQYF. The CDR3 DNA reads as TGTGCCAGCAGTGTAGGGACAGGGTCAAGGTACGAGCAGTACTTC.

The V and J genes are TRBV4-3 and TRBJ1-2; TRBD1 might be the D (6 bases). V dropped 1 base and J dropped 3 bases, with 15 bases sitting between them. Germline V CDR1 and CDR2: LGHNA, YSLEER. CDR3 size: 16 residues. This chain's CDR3 is CASSQVGGRLDYGYTF. The CDR3 DNA reads TGCGCCAGCAGCCAAGTTGGGGGGCGCCTAGACTATGGCTACACCTTC.

J is TRBJ2-5 and V is TRBV2; a weak D match, TRBD1 (6 bases). Germline CDR1 and CDR2: SNHLY and FYNNEI. The CDR3 is 15 amino acids. V lost 0 bases, J lost 3 bases, and 11 bases lay in between. The CDR3 DNA is TGTGCCAGCAGTGAAGCGCCAGGGGCGAAAGAGACCCAGTACTTC. Its translation: CASSEAPGAKETQYF.

V usage is TRBV19 and J usage is TRBJ2-7; a possible D gene is TRBD1 (5 bases). This CDR3 spans 13 amino acids. The V gene lost 3 bases and the J gene lost 2 bases, with 8 bases spanning the gap. Germline V lookup: CDR1 LNHDA, CDR2 SQIVND (reference sequence). This CDR3 is CASSMATAYEQYF. In nucleotides, the CDR3 is TGTGCCAGTAGTATGGCGACAGCCTACGAGCAGTACTTC.

The J gene is TRBJ2-5, the V gene TRBV11-3, with D hard to call. V was trimmed by 5 bases and J by 1 base, leaving 8 bases between them. The CDR3 runs 13 residues. Germline V CDR1 and CDR2: SGHNT, YENEEA. Written as DNA, the CDR3 is TGTGCCAGCAGCCCTCCGGGCCAAGAGACCCAGTACTTC. Translation gives CASSPPGQETQYF.

V gene TRBV11-3 combines with J gene TRBJ2-7, with 8 bases aligning to TRBD1. CDR1 and CDR2 (germline): SGHNT, YENEEA. The CDR3 length is 15 residues. Trimming cost V 5 bases and J 0 bases; bases outside gene matches: 6. CDR3 amino acids: CASSPRTGGSYEQYF. The CDR3 DNA sequence: TGTGCCAGCAGCCCAAGAACAGGGGGCTCCTACGAGCAGTACTTC.

V usage is TRBV5-6 and J usage is TRBJ1-3, with unresolved D. The CDR3 sequence is 14 residues long. From germline, CDR1 is SGHDT and CDR2 YYEEEE. With 4 bases removed from V and 4 bases from J, the gap between germline ends came to 12 bases. CDR3 loop: CASSGLAFGNTIYF. The CDR3 nucleotides are TGTGCCAGCAGCGGGCTGGCGTTCGGAAACACCATATATTTT.

This chain links TRBV6-1 with TRBJ2-3, with D perhaps TRBD2 (5 bases). V was pared by 2 bases and J by 4 bases, with 10 bases between. The CDR3 consists of 14 residues. Germline CDR1 and CDR2: MNHNS and SASEGT. CDR3 DNA sequence: TGTGCCAGCAGTGAATTGGGAGTTGCAGATACGCAGTATTTT. As protein: CASSELGVADTQYF.

This clone has just one count. CDR3 sequence: CASSPPGQDIQYF. As DNA, the CDR3 is TGTGCCAGCAGCCCTCCGGGACAGGACATTCAGTACTTC. V usage is TRBV7-9 and J usage is TRBJ2-4, with 8 bases matching TRBD1. Losses at the gene ends were 5 bases for V and 8 bases for J; bases not matched to a gene: 5. The CDR3 has 13 amino acids. Germline CDR1 reads SEHNR; CDR2 reads FQNEAQ (reference sequence).